The clone carrying this T cell receptor (beta chain) was detected many times. Its cognate antigen is unknown. This CDR3 comprises 18 residues. After removal of 3 bases from V and 4 bases from J, the junction contained 13 bases not matched to a gene. The germline CDR1 and CDR2 sequences are SGHTA and FQGTGA. This specimen belongs to a study of T cell repertoires in cytomegalovirus infection. About the research overall: CMV infection together with matching HLA type was indicated by public TCR beta signatures. General study points: Of the TCR beta families, the public ones yielded a cumulative frequency that identified carriers of CMV plus the relevant HLA. Ex vivo, HLA-C-restricted CMV-specific TCR beta clonotypes prevailed over the rest of the response.

TCRdb used MiXCR to reprocess the reads, holding one entry per CDR3 protein. The profile covers 150,000 to 200,000 distinct CDR3 sequences, with roughly a fifth appearing a single time and roughly 2.9% taken by the ten largest. This TCR derives from a human donor in good health (CMV status not recorded). Some clones in this sample may be carry-over from other donors' samples. Sequencing input: PBMCs. This rearrangement joins TRBV7-3 to TRBJ2-1, with TRBD2 matching over 9 bases. The DNA for the CDR3 is TGTGCCAGCAGCTTCAACCCGCCGACTAGCGGAGATTACAATGAGCAGTTCTTC. Amino acid sequence: CASSFNPPTSGDYNEQFF.